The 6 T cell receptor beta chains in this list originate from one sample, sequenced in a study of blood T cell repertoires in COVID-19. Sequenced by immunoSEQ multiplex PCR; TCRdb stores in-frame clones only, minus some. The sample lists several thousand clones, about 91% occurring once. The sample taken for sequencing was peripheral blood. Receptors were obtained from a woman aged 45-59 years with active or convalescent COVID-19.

The CDR3 DNA follows: TGCAGCGCCGGACAGGGGGCGGGTGGCTACACCTTC. As protein: CSAGQGAGGYTF. The rearrangement uses TRBV29-1 and TRBJ1-2; 11 nucleotides match TRBD1. The CDR3 totals 12 residues. The V gene's germline CDR1 is SQVTM and CDR2 ANQGSEA. The J segment lost 7 bases and the V segment lost 7 bases, leaving 5 bases of the junction unmatched.

The CDR3 protein is CASRPIGQGTGNTIYF. In DNA, the CDR3 is TGTGCCAGCAGACCGATAGGACAGGGAACGGGAAACACCATATATTTT. This chain links TRBV7-8 with TRBJ1-3, with 8 positions matching TRBD1. The V gene's germline CDR1 is SGHVS and CDR2 FQNEAQ. CDR3 size: 16 residues. J gave up 4 bases and V 6 bases, and 11 bases lay outside the gene matches.

The CDR3 bases are TGTGCCAGCAGGTCTATAAAACCGGTCCATGGCTACACCTTC. This codes for CASRSIKPVHGYTF. The chain links TRBV7-7 to TRBJ1-2; D gene uncertain. Trimming removed 6 bases from V and 6 bases from J, with 17 bases in between. The CDR3 has 14 residues. From germline, CDR1 is SSHAT and CDR2 FNYEAQ (reference sequence).

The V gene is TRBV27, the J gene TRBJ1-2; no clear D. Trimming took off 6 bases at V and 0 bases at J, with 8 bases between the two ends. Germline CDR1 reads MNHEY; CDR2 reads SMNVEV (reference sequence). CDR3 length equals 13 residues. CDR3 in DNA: TGTGCCAGCAGCCTAGCCTCTAACTATGGCTACACCTTC. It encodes CASSLASNYGYTF.

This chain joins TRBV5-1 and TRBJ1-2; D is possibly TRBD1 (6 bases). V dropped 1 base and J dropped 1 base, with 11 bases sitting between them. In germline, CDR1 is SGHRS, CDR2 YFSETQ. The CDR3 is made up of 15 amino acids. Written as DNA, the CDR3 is TGCGCCAGCAGCTTGAGGACAGACGATAACTATGGCTACACCTTC. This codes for CASSLRTDDNYGYTF.

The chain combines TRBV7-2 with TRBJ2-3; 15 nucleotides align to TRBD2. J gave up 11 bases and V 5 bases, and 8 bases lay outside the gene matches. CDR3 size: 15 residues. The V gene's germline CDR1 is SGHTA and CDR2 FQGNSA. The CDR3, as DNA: TGTGCCAGCAGCCCCCCGGGACTAGCGGGGGGCGGGCAGTATTTT. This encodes CASSPPGLAGGGQYF.